The TCR beta chain described here comes from a study of blood T cell repertoires in COVID-19. Study as a whole: There were acute and convalescent COVID-19 samples, and they came from the United States, Italy and Spain. T cells, B-cell-depleted T cells, or PBMCs provided the cDNA or gDNA that served as material.

The protocol was immunoSEQ multiplex PCR, while the TCRdb copy is restricted to in-frame clones and leaves out a portion. This table holds about 170,000 clones, about 83% found once. Germline V lookup: CDR1 MNHEY, CDR2 SVGAGI. V shed 0 bases and J shed 1 base, with 6 bases lying between them. CDR3 length equals 14 residues. The clonotype originates from a man aged 40-49 years who had recovered from COVID-19. Sequenced input: peripheral blood. This chain links TRBV6-5 with TRBJ1-1; no definite D call. The CDR3 sequence is CASSYSRANTEAFF. The CDR3 region has the DNA TGTGCCAGCAGTTACTCGAGGGCGAACACTGAAGCTTTCTTT.